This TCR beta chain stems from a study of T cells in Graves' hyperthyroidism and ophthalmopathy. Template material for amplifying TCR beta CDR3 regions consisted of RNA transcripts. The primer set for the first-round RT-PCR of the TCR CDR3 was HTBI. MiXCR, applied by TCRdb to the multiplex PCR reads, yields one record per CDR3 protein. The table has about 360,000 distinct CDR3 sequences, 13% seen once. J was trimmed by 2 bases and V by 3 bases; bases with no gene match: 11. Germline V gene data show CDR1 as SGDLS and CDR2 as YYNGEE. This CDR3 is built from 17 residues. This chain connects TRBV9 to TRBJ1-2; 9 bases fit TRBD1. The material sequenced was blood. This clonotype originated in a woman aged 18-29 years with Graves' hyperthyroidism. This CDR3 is CASSAGTGSTRNYGYTF. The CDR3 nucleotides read TGTGCCAGCAGCGCGGGGACAGGGAGTACCCGAAACTATGGCTACACCTTC.